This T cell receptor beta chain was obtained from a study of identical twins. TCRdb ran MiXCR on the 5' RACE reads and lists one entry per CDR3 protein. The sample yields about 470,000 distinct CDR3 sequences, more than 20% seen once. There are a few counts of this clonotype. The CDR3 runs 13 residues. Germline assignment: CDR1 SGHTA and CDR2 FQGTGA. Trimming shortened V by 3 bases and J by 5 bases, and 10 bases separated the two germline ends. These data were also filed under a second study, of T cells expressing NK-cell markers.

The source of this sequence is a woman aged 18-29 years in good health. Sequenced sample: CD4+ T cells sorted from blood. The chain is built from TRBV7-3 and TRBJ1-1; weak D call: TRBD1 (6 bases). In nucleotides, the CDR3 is TGTGCCAGCAGCTTCACAGGGAAGACTGAAGCTTTCTTT. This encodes CASSFTGKTEAFF.